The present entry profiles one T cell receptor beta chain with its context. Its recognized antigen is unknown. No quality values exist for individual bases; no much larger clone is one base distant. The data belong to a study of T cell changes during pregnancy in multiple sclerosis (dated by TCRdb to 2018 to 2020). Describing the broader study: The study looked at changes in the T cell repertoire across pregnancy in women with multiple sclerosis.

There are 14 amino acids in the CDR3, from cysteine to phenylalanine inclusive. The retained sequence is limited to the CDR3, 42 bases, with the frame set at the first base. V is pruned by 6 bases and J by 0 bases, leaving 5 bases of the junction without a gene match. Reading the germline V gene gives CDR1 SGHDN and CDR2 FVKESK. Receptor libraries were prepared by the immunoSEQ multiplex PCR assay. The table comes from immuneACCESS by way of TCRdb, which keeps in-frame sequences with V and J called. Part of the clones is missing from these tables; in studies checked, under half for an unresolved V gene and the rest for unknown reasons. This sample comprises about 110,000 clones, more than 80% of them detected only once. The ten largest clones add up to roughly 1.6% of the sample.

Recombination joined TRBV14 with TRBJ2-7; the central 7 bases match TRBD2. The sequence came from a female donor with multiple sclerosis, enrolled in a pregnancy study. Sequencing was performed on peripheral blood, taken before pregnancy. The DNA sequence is TGTGCCAGCAGTTTCGGGGGGAGCTCCTACGAGCAGTACTTC. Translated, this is CASSFGGSSYEQYF.